These 20 T cell receptor beta chains came from one sample sequenced in a study of T cell responses to AZD1222 COVID-19 vaccine. The table came from immunoSEQ multiplex PCR; TCRdb's copy has only in-frame clones and leaves some out. This sample has around 75,000 clones, with 85% found just once. Material: peripheral blood, obtained on day 0 of AZD1222 vaccination. The source is an adult in good health.

The gene calls are TRBV11-2 and TRBJ1-3; perhaps TRBD1 as D (6 bases). From germline, CDR1 is SGHAT and CDR2 FQNNGV. V lost 5 bases and J 2 bases, leaving 13 bases between the germline ends. CDR3 length: 15 residues. The CDR3 reads CASSPQGGAGNTIYF. CDR3 sequence (DNA): TGTGCCAGCAGCCCACAGGGTGGTGCTGGAAACACCATATATTTT.

V is TRBV18 and J is TRBJ2-6; D ambiguous. The CDR3 extends over 14 amino acids. Germline V CDR1 and CDR2: KGHSH, LQKENI. V was pared by 3 bases and J by 2 bases, with 5 bases between. CDR3 loop: CASSPSAGANVLTF. In DNA form, the CDR3 reads TGTGCCAGCTCACCGTCGGCTGGGGCCAACGTCCTGACTTTC.

The chain couples TRBV7-6 to TRBJ2-3; D unclear. V was cut by 5 bases and J by 8 bases, with 20 bases left in between. CDR1 is SGHVS and CDR2 is FNYEAQ in the germline V gene. The CDR3 runs to 15 residues. DNA for the CDR3: TGTGCCAGCAGCCCGGGTCAGGCCTCCCTGAGTACGCAGTATTTT. Translating it yields CASSPGQASLSTQYF.

The chain couples TRBV4-1 to TRBJ1-6, with 11 positions matching TRBD1. With 2 bases clipped from V and 8 bases from J, the junction kept 11 bases outside the gene matches. CDR3 length equals 18 residues. Germline values: CDR1 MGHRA, CDR2 YSYEKL. The CDR3 sequence is CASSQFTGQGASDSPLHF. CDR3 DNA: TGCGCCAGCAGCCAATTTACAGGACAGGGGGCGTCAGATTCACCCCTCCACTTT.

The genes are TRBV18 and TRBJ2-5; TRBD2 aligns across 13 bases. There are 18 residues in the CDR3. Looked up from germline, CDR1 is KGHSH and CDR2 is LQKENI. Trimming cost V 4 bases and J 2 bases; bases outside gene matches: 10. CDR3 nucleotides: TGTGCCAGCTCACAACTCGGGACTAGCGGGGCAACTCAAGAGACCCAGTACTTC. It translates to CASSQLGTSGATQETQYF.

The V and J genes are TRBV25-1 and TRBJ2-3, with D possibly being TRBD1 (6 bases). Between the trimmed V and J ends, which lost 4 bases and 3 bases, there was a span of 8 bases. The germline gives CDR1 MGHDK, CDR2 SYGVNS. CDR3 length: 13 amino acids. The CDR3 reads CASSVTGTDTQYF. CDR3 DNA sequence: TGTGCCAGCAGTGTTACAGGGACAGATACGCAGTATTTT. Based on the CDR3 plus reference TRBV25-1 and TRBJ2-3, the full variable domain is EADIYQTPRYLVIGTGKKITLECSQTMGHDKMYWYQQDPGMELHLIHYSYGVNSTEKGDLSSESTVSRIRTEHFPLTLESARPSHTSQYLCASSVTGTDTQYFGPGTRLTVL.

This clone appeared a single time. The V and J genes are TRBV7-9 and TRBJ1-1, with unresolved D. CDR3 length: 15 amino acids. CDR1 is SEHNR, CDR2 FQNEAQ, per germline (reference sequence). Trimming removed 5 bases from V and 0 bases from J, with 13 bases in between. CDR3 in amino acids: CASSPAVGMNTEAFF. CDR3 DNA sequence: TGTGCCAGCAGCCCCGCGGTTGGAATGAACACTGAAGCTTTCTTT. The variable domain in full, with the rest retrieved from reference TRBV7-9 and TRBJ1-1, is DTGVSQNPRHKITKRGQNVTFRCDPISEHNRLYWYRQTLGQGPEFLTYFQNEAQLEKSRLLSDRFSAERPKGSFSTLEIQRTEQGDSAMYLCASSPAVGMNTEAFFGQGTRLTVV.

This clone was seen a single time. The CDR3 nucleotides are TGTGCCAGCAGCCGGGACAGGGGGGATGAAAAACTGTTTTTT. It is translated as CASSRDRGDEKLFF. The chain joins TRBV11-2 to TRBJ1-4; TRBD1 matches 11 bases. Germline CDR1 and CDR2: SGHAT and FQNNGV. The CDR3 totals 14 residues. V shed 5 bases, J shed 6 bases, and the junction held 2 bases outside the gene matches.

This clone showed up just a few times. The genes are TRBV15 and TRBJ1-5; D may be TRBD1 (6 bases). Trimming took 5 bases from V and 4 from J, leaving 15 bases between them. This CDR3 spans 15 amino acids. From germline, CDR1 is LNHNV and CDR2 YYDKDF (reference sequence). CDR3 sequence (DNA): TGTGCCACCAGCCTCGGAGGGGGGGCTAATCAGCCCCAGCATTTT. Amino acid sequence: CATSLGGGANQPQHF.

This rearrangement joins TRBV28 to TRBJ1-2; no reliable D call. Per germline, CDR1 MDHEN and CDR2 SYDVKM. The V end lost 6 bases, the J end lost 6 bases, and 14 bases lay between the germline ends. CDR3 size: 13 residues. The CDR3: CASSPGLRDGYTF. DNA of the CDR3: TGTGCCAGCAGCCCCGGACTCCGGGATGGCTACACCTTC.

This clone has just a few counts. This chain links TRBV6-5 with TRBJ1-2; D gene ambiguous. The germline V gene has CDR1 MNHEY and CDR2 SVGAGI. The CDR3 contains 14 residues. V lost 0 bases and J 3 bases, leaving 8 bases between the germline ends. CDR3 residues: CASSYSKTYYGYTF. Here the CDR3 DNA reads TGTGCCAGCAGTTACTCGAAGACGTACTATGGCTACACCTTC.

The V and J genes are TRBV6-5 and TRBJ2-2; no definite D call. The germline gives CDR1 MNHEY, CDR2 SVGAGI. V was clipped by 4 bases and J by 6 bases, with 6 bases between them. This CDR3 has 12 residues. CDR3 nucleotide sequence: TGTGCCAGCAGTTTCTACGCCGGGGAGCTGTTTTTT. It is translated as CASSFYAGELFF.

The chain recombines TRBV6-5 with TRBJ2-7, with D uncertain. Germline assignment: CDR1 MNHEY and CDR2 SVGAGI. The CDR3 runs 11 residues. Trimming took off 5 bases at V and 7 bases at J, with 9 bases between the two ends. CDR3 sequence: CASSSRREQYF. CDR3 coding DNA: TGTGCCAGCAGTAGTCGTAGGGAGCAGTACTTC.

This sequence joins TRBV3-1 (or the pseudogene TRBV3-2) and TRBJ1-6, with a possible D match to TRBD1 (6 bases). V was clipped by 6 bases and J by 9 bases, with 18 bases between them. This CDR3 comprises 15 residues. The V gene's germline CDR1 is LGHDT and CDR2 YNNKEL (reference sequence). The CDR3, as DNA: TGTGCCAGCAGACCGCCAGGGGTCACTGGTTCACCCCTCCACTTT. Translated, it gives CASRPPGVTGSPLHF.

The chain has TRBV4-3 and TRBJ2-3, with 7 positions matching TRBD2. The CDR3 is made up of 17 amino acids. Germline V gene data show CDR1 as LGHNA and CDR2 as YSLEER. V trimming: 0 bases; J trimming: 0 bases; junction bases outside the gene matches: 6. The CDR3 loop is CASSQDQGTISTDTQYF. The CDR3 DNA sequence: TGCGCCAGCAGCCAAGATCAAGGGACTATAAGCACAGATACGCAGTATTTT.

The CDR3 spells CASSTGQGARYGYTF. For the CDR3, the DNA is TGTGCCAGCAGCACCGGACAGGGGGCTAGATATGGCTACACCTTC. The chain links TRBV7-9 to TRBJ1-2, with 11 bases that match TRBD1. The CDR3 contains 15 residues. Germline assignment: CDR1 SEHNR and CDR2 FQNEAQ (reference sequence). The junction had 7 bases not matched to a gene; V was cut back by 5 bases and J by 5 bases.

About this clone: This specimen includes other DNA sequences encoding the same CDR3. This chain links TRBV5-4 with TRBJ1-2; D remains ambiguous. Looked up from germline, CDR1 is SGHNT and CDR2 is YYREEE (reference sequence). The CDR3 is made up of 13 amino acids. V dropped 3 bases and J dropped 1 base, with 7 bases sitting between them. The CDR3, as DNA: TGTGCCAGCAGCTCCGATGGTAACTATGGCTACACCTTC. This gives the protein CASSSDGNYGYTF.

The chain uses TRBV5-4 and TRBJ2-7; perhaps TRBD1 as D (6 bases). CDR3 length equals 13 residues. The ends were cut back, 8 bases at V and 0 bases at J, with 12 bases in the middle. Germline lookup yields CDR1 SGHNT and CDR2 YYREEE (reference sequence). The CDR3 here is CASHLQGSYEQYF. As DNA, the CDR3 is TGTGCCAGTCATCTACAGGGCTCCTACGAGCAGTACTTC.

The V gene is TRBV23-1, the J gene TRBJ1-2, with 7 bases fitting TRBD1. TRBV23-1 falls under the ORF class, with uncertain function. This CDR3 contains 17 residues. V trimming: 6 bases; J trimming: 0 bases; junction bases outside the gene matches: 13. CDR3 coding DNA: TGCGCCAGCAGACCTAAACCCGGACAGGTAACTAACTATGGCTACACCTTC. Translating it yields CASRPKPGQVTNYGYTF.

This rearrangement joins TRBV24-1 to TRBJ2-2, with 11 bases that match TRBD1. Germline V gives CDR1 KGHDR, CDR2 SFDVKD. V shed 4 bases and J 6 bases; nucleotides not matched to a gene: 9. This CDR3 contains 17 residues. This CDR3 is CATSESTGQGVSGELFF. CDR3 coding DNA: TGTGCCACCAGTGAATCGACGGGACAGGGGGTCTCCGGGGAGCTGTTTTTT.